The entry that follows covers one T cell receptor (beta chain) sequence. Its antigen is as yet unknown. RNA was isolated and reverse transcribed to cDNA, the sequencing template. Clones were read by immunoSEQ multiplex PCR, and TCRdb kept only the in-frame ones, dropping some. This sample has about 220,000 clones, with more than 45% found just once. Trimming removed 1 base at V and 2 bases at J, with 5 bases between. The CDR3 extends over 14 amino acids. Per germline, CDR1 LGHNA and CDR2 YSLEER. This specimen belongs to a study of CD8+ T cells in alopecia areata. Notes on the study in general: Especially in alopecia totalis/universalis, lesional scalp showed greater clonality than normal scalp did.

Described treatment: oral pan-JAK inhibitor, 5-10 mg twice daily. This chain joins TRBV4-3 and TRBJ1-4; no reliable D call. The sequence was collected from a human donor with alopecia areata. The source was CD4+ T cells sorted from blood, collected at week 4, from a patient treated with tofacitinib. The CDR3 here is CASSQGQTNEKLFF. The CDR3 DNA reads as TGCGCCAGCAGCCAAGGGCAGACTAATGAAAAACTGTTTTTT.